This entry lists 18 T cell receptor beta chains sequenced from one sample in a study of T cell repertoires in cytomegalovirus infection (dated 2019 in TCRdb). The sequencer listed for this sample is Illumina HiSeq 1500. Through fastp at Q25 and MiXCR, TCRdb rebuilt clones from the public reads, retaining in-frame beta chains. Identical CDR3 protein sequences are pooled into one entry, listed with their most common genes and DNA. This sample has hundreds of thousands of distinct CDR3 sequences in its table, and under 40% of those were observed once. Roughly 12% of the sample goes to the ten largest clones. No antigen has been assigned to these receptors. The treatment or condition tag for this specimen amounts to: in vitro stimulation with specific CMV peptide epitopes to enrich CMV-specific T cells. Sequenced here: cultured CD8+ T cells from PBMCs, sampled from culture after CMV antigen stimulation. The origin of the receptors is a human donor in good health (CMV status not recorded). Some clones in this sample may be carry-over from other donors' samples.

This clonotype was observed at least ten times. The chain is built from TRBV7-6 and TRBJ1-5; D is perhaps TRBD1 (6 bases). V shed 5 bases and J shed 3 bases, with 20 bases lying between them. CDR3 size: 17 residues. Per germline, CDR1 SGHVS and CDR2 FNYEAQ. The DNA of the CDR3 is TGTGCCAGCAGCCAATTTTTACAGGGCTCCTACAATCAGCCCCAGCATTTT. Translating it yields CASSQFLQGSYNQPQHF.

V usage is TRBV5-6 and J usage is TRBJ1-1; no clear D gene. Germline loops: CDR1 SGHDT, CDR2 YYEEEE. The CDR3 sequence is 13 residues long. Trimming pared 5 bases from V and 7 bases from J, leaving 15 bases between. The CDR3 bases are TGTGCCAGCAGTCCCGGGCCGCCGTTTGAAGCTTTCTTT. As protein: CASSPGPPFEAFF.

The chain uses TRBV12-3 or TRBV12-4 and TRBJ1-1; 12 bases agree with TRBD1. The V and J ends lost 6 bases and 5 bases, in that order; junction bases with no gene match: 25. The CDR3 runs 21 residues. CDR3 sequence: CASSSPRRPPGTGGPGTEAFF. The CDR3 DNA sequence: TGTGCCAGCAGCTCGCCAAGGCGGCCACCCGGGACAGGGGGCCCGGGGACTGAAGCTTTCTTT.

CDR3 nucleotides: TGCAGCGGCCTAGCCGGGACAGGTCACCCGGATCACTATGGCTACACCTTC. This encodes CSGLAGTGHPDHYGYTF. The rearrangement links TRBV29-1 to TRBJ1-2, with 8 bases matching TRBD1. The CDR3 consists of 17 residues. Germline lookup yields CDR1 SQVTM and CDR2 ANQGSEA. The junction had 19 bases not matched to a gene; V was cut back by 7 bases and J by 3 bases.

The chain has TRBV5-1 and TRBJ2-2; TRBD2 might be the D (5 bases). This CDR3 comprises 16 residues. V lost 2 bases and J lost 0, with 11 bases in between. Germline CDR1 SGHRS, CDR2 YFSETQ. CDR3 loop: CASSFGADSNTGELFF. CDR3 sequence (DNA): TGCGCCAGCAGCTTTGGAGCGGATTCGAACACCGGGGAGCTGTTTTTT.

This sequence joins TRBV4-2 and TRBJ2-1; 10 positions agree with TRBD1. The trim removed 5 bases at V and 8 bases at J, leaving 6 bases unmatched. Germline CDR1 is LGHNA and CDR2 is YNFKEQ. This CDR3 has 14 amino acids. CDR3 region: CASSGTGDVDEQFF. The CDR3 coding sequence is TGTGCCAGCAGCGGGACAGGGGACGTAGATGAGCAGTTCTTC.

Many counts were recorded for this clonotype. The gene calls are TRBV7-9 and TRBJ2-5, with a weak D call TRBD1 (6 bases). The CDR3 has 14 amino acids. Germline V gene sequence: CDR1 SEHNR, CDR2 FQNEAQ (reference sequence). V lost 5 bases and J 1 base, leaving 11 bases between the germline ends. Written as DNA, the CDR3 is TGTGCCAGCAGCGCCACAGGGCCCCAAGAGACCCAGTACTTC. Its protein product is CASSATGPQETQYF.

V and J are TRBV10-3 and TRBJ1-1; weak D call: TRBD1 (6 bases). The CDR3 contains 16 residues. Germline V gives CDR1 ENHRY, CDR2 SYGVKD. The V gene lost 8 bases and the J gene lost 1 base, with 20 bases spanning the gap. The CDR3 bases are TGTGCCATCCTACAGGAAGGGGGTTCGGCGAACACTGAAGCTTTCTTT. Translation: CAILQEGGSANTEAFF.

This chain uses TRBV20-1 with TRBJ1-2; weak D call: TRBD1 (6 bases). The CDR3 has 14 residues. CDR1 is DFQATT and CDR2 is SNEGSKA in the germline V gene (reference sequence). With 1 base removed from V and 3 bases from J, the gap between germline ends came to 12 bases. In nucleotides, the CDR3 is TGCAGTGCTAGAGGGACAGCCTATGACTATGGCTACACCTTC. It specifies CSARGTAYDYGYTF.

The rearrangement uses TRBV15 and TRBJ2-4; D unresolved. Trimming left V 3 bases short and J 3 bases short, with 12 bases between. The CDR3 covers 15 residues. Germline V gene data show CDR1 as LNHNV and CDR2 as YYDKDF (reference sequence). The CDR3 sequence: CATSSPAEFKNIQYF. CDR3 nucleotides: TGTGCCACCAGCAGTCCCGCCGAGTTCAAAAACATTCAGTACTTC.

For this clonotype: A read error may produce the germline difference seen at one junction end. The J gene is TRBJ2-2, the V gene TRBV29-1, with unresolved D. Germline assignment: CDR1 SQVTM and CDR2 ANQGSEA. The CDR3 covers 13 residues. CDR3 region: CSVRTVNSGELFF. Here the CDR3 DNA reads TGCAGCGTTAGGACGGTGAACAGCGGGGAGCTGTTTTTT.

The genes are TRBV27 and TRBJ2-2; D is ambiguous. Germline V lookup: CDR1 MNHEY, CDR2 SMNVEV (reference sequence). The CDR3 consists of 14 residues. V was cut by 4 bases and J by 0 bases, with 6 bases left in between. The CDR3 DNA reads as TGTGCCAGCAGTTGCACACCGAACACCGGGGAGCTGTTTTTT. Translated, it gives CASSCTPNTGELFF.

This clonotype turned up a few times. This sequence joins TRBV7-4 and TRBJ1-5; D remains ambiguous. Trimming left V 5 bases short and J 5 bases short, with 13 bases between. Germline V gene sequence: CDR1 SGHVT, CDR2 SQSDAQ. This CDR3 spans 14 amino acids. The CDR3 DNA is TGTGCCAGCAGCCCAGCCGGGGTTGATCAGCCCCAGCATTTT. Its protein product is CASSPAGVDQPQHF. Looking up the rest from reference TRBV7-4 and TRBJ1-5 gives the full variable domain: GAGVSQSPRYKVAKRGRDVALRCDSISGHVTLYWYRQTLGQGSEVLTYSQSDAQRDKSGRPSGRFSAERPERSVSTLKIQRTEQGDSAVYLCASSPAGVDQPQHFGDGTRLSIL.

Many counts were recorded for this clonotype. The rearrangement links TRBV12-3 or TRBV12-4 to TRBJ2-2; D is uncertain. The V end lost 1 base, the J end lost 5 bases, and 8 bases lay between the germline ends. CDR3 length: 14 amino acids. The CDR3 is CASSLVPGTGELFF. Written as DNA, the CDR3 is TGTGCCAGCAGTTTAGTCCCTGGGACCGGGGAGCTGTTTTTT.

This clonotype showed up just a few times. The CDR3 DNA reads as TGTGCCAGCAGCTTTGGGTTGGGGAGCACAGATACGCAGTATTTT. This codes for CASSFGLGSTDTQYF. This rearrangement joins TRBV5-4 to TRBJ2-3; D not resolved. The CDR3 has 15 residues. Trimming removed 2 bases at V and 0 bases at J, with 10 bases between. The germline CDR1 and CDR2 sequences are SGHNT and YYREEE (reference sequence).

In this sample, this clonotype turned up a few times. The chain is built from TRBV7-6 and TRBJ2-1; a possible D gene is TRBD2 (7 bases). The CDR3 runs to 16 residues. V lost 6 bases to trimming and J lost 4 bases, with 19 bases between them. Germline values: CDR1 SGHVS, CDR2 FNYEAQ. The CDR3 bases are TGTGCCAGCAGTTTGGGGGGGGGGCCGGAATACAATGAGCAGTTCTTC. This translates into CASSLGGGPEYNEQFF.

The chain recombines TRBV20-1 with TRBJ2-1; D perhaps matches TRBD1 (6 bases). Germline values: CDR1 DFQATT, CDR2 SNEGSKA (reference sequence). The CDR3 is 13 amino acids. Trimming removed 5 bases at V and 6 bases at J, with 14 bases between. The CDR3 sequence is CSASDSEFNEQFF. Written as DNA, the CDR3 is TGCAGTGCTTCGGACAGTGAGTTCAATGAGCAGTTCTTC.

The chain combines TRBV27 with TRBJ1-1; perhaps TRBD1 as D (5 bases). Germline values: CDR1 MNHEY, CDR2 SMNVEV (reference sequence). There are 18 residues in the CDR3. Trimming left V 4 bases short and J 0 bases short, with 21 bases between. In nucleotides, the CDR3 is TGTGCCAGCAGTTCATCATCACTCCCGGGACGGATGAACACTGAAGCTTTCTTT. It specifies CASSSSSLPGRMNTEAFF.